This is a list of T cell receptor beta chains from one sample in a study of cytomegalovirus exposure and HLA in healthy donors. Repertoires were generated with immunoSEQ multiplex PCR, while TCRdb's copy carries only in-frame clones and drops some. This sample yields under 130,000 clones, of which roughly 86% are seen a single time; 3% to 4% belongs to the top ten. Sequencing was performed on PBMCs. The origin of the receptors is a woman between 18 and 30 years old in good health and CMV-seropositive. Each CDR3 is given with its conserved first and last residue. Fields, in order: D gene, J gene, V gene, clone size, CDR3 DNA, CDR3 protein. The D gene is left open where the match is weak. The size entry is marked missing in some rows and otherwise reads once, few, many or a size class.

D: -
J: TRBJ2-2
V: TRBV9
size: -
DNA: TGTGCCAGCAGCGTAGTACAGGGCTCCGGGGAGCTGTTTTTT
CDR3: CASSVVQGSGELFF

D: -
J: TRBJ2-3
V: TRBV6-5
size: -
DNA: TGTGCCAGCAGTTACCAAGGGGGAGATACGCAGTATTTT
CDR3: CASSYQGGDTQYF

D: -
J: TRBJ1-6
V: TRBV11-2
size: -
DNA: TGTGCCAGCAGCTTAGTAGCGCGGAGTTCACCCCTCCACTTT
CDR3: CASSLVARSSPLHF

D: -
J: TRBJ1-1
V: TRBV4-1
size: -
DNA: TGCGCCAGCAGCCAAGTTGGGGGAGGCAAGGCTTTCTTT
CDR3: CASSQVGGGKAFF

D: -
J: TRBJ2-1
V: TRBV11-1
size: -
DNA: TGTGCCAGCATCCCCCCGGTCGTGGCGGGAGAGCAGTTCTTC
CDR3: CASIPPVVAGEQFF

D: -
J: TRBJ1-4
V: TRBV2
size: -
DNA: TGTGCCAGCAGTCCCGTGGTGGGGCCGGCAGGAAAACTGTTTTTT
CDR3: CASSPVVGPAGKLFF

D: TRBD1
J: TRBJ1-5
V: TRBV25-1
size: -
DNA: TGTGCCAGCAGAGAGACAGGGACAAATCAGCCCCAGCATTTT
CDR3: CASRETGTNQPQHF

D: -
J: TRBJ1-3
V: TRBV9
size: -
DNA: TGTGCCAGCAGCGTAGGAGGGTATGGAAACACCATATATTTT
CDR3: CASSVGGYGNTIYF

D: -
J: TRBJ1-5
V: TRBV28
size: -
DNA: TGTGCCAGCAGTTATAACAGGTTTAGCAATCAGCCCCAGCATTTT
CDR3: CASSYNRFSNQPQHF

D: TRBD1
J: TRBJ1-6
V: TRBV4-1
size: -
DNA: TGCGCCAGCAGCCAAGTTTTAAGACAGGGACGGGGGAATTCACCCCTCCACTTT
CDR3: CASSQVLRQGRGNSPLHF

D: -
J: TRBJ1-6
V: TRBV15
size: -
DNA: TGTGCCACCAGCAGAGATGTGGGAGATGCACCCCTCCACTTT
CDR3: CATSRDVGDAPLHF

D: -
J: TRBJ2-4
V: TRBV4-1
size: -
DNA: TGCGCCAGCAGCCAAGGCGGCAGGGACATTCAGTACTTC
CDR3: CASSQGGRDIQYF

D: -
J: TRBJ2-3
V: TRBV6-5
size: -
DNA: TGTGCCAGCAGTTACTCTCTCAGGGGCACAGATACGCAGTATTTT
CDR3: CASSYSLRGTDTQYF

D: -
J: TRBJ1-5
V: TRBV19
size: -
DNA: TGTGCCAGTAGTATGAACAGGGAAAATCAGCCCCAGCATTTT
CDR3: CASSMNRENQPQHF

D: TRBD1
J: TRBJ1-2
V: TRBV4-1
size: -
DNA: TGCGCCAGCAGCCAAGATGGGACAGGGTACGAATATGGCTACACCTTC
CDR3: CASSQDGTGYEYGYTF

D: TRBD1
J: TRBJ2-7
V: TRBV28
size: -
DNA: TGTGCCAGCAGAACGGGACAGGGGGGTTCCTCCTACGAGCAGTACTTC
CDR3: CASRTGQGGSSYEQYF

D: -
J: TRBJ2-3
V: TRBV11-2
size: -
DNA: TGTGCCAGCAGCCCCTGGACGGGAGAAACAGATACGCAGTATTTT
CDR3: CASSPWTGETDTQYF

D: -
J: TRBJ2-7
V: TRBV10-2
size: -
DNA: TGCGCCAGCAGGTACAGGGACCGGGCCTACGAGCAGTACTTC
CDR3: CASRYRDRAYEQYF

D: -
J: TRBJ2-1
V: TRBV7-3
size: -
DNA: TGTGCCAGCAGCTTAGCGGGTACCTACAATGAGCAGTTCTTC
CDR3: CASSLAGTYNEQFF

D: -
J: TRBJ1-1
V: TRBV29-1
size: -
DNA: TGCAGCGTTGACCTGACTCAGGGTTTCTTT
CDR3: CSVDLTQGFF

D: TRBD1
J: TRBJ1-2
V: TRBV27
size: -
DNA: TGTGCCAGCAGTGGACGACAGGGCTACTATGGCTACACCTTC
CDR3: CASSGRQGYYGYTF

D: TRBD1
J: TRBJ2-1
V: TRBV12-5
size: -
DNA: TGTGCTAGTGGTTTATATCCCGGGACAGGGTATTTGGATGAGCAGTTCTTC
CDR3: CASGLYPGTGYLDEQFF

D: TRBD1
J: TRBJ1-3
V: TRBV2
size: -
DNA: TGTGCCAGCAGCGTCATTGGACAGGGCCGAGGAAACACCATATATTTT
CDR3: CASSVIGQGRGNTIYF

D: TRBD2
J: TRBJ2-7
V: TRBV12-5
size: -
DNA: TGTGCTAGTGGTTTGGTACGGACTAGCGGGAACTACGAGCAGTACTTC
CDR3: CASGLVRTSGNYEQYF

D: -
J: TRBJ1-6
V: TRBV11-2
size: -
DNA: TGTGCCAGCAGCTTTAACAGGGTGCCGAGCTCCTATAATTCACCCCTCCACTTT
CDR3: CASSFNRVPSSYNSPLHF

D: TRBD1
J: TRBJ2-7
V: TRBV29-1
size: -
DNA: TGCAGCGTTGACGGAGACAGGGGCTACGAGCAGTACTTC
CDR3: CSVDGDRGYEQYF

D: TRBD2
J: TRBJ2-2
V: TRBV5-1
size: -
DNA: TGCGCCAGCGAGCGGGAAATCACCGGGGAGCTGTTTTTT
CDR3: CASEREITGELFF

D: -
J: TRBJ1-4
V: TRBV2
size: -
DNA: TGTGCCAGCAGTGAGATAGGACTAAAGGGTGAAAAACTGTTTTTT
CDR3: CASSEIGLKGEKLFF

D: TRBD1
J: TRBJ2-5
V: TRBV4-2
size: -
DNA: TGTGCCAGCAGCCCAGGGGGCACGGGAGAGACCCAGTACTTC
CDR3: CASSPGGTGETQYF

D: TRBD2
J: TRBJ2-1
V: TRBV5-1
size: -
DNA: TGCGCCAGCAGCTTGGTTTCGGTTCTGCAGCGGGGCCCACTTAATGAGCAGTTCTTC
CDR3: CASSLVSVLQRGPLNEQFF

D: -
J: TRBJ2-7
V: TRBV7-6
size: many
DNA: TGTGCCAGCAGCTTAGCCAGTTCCTACGAGCAGTACTTC
CDR3: CASSLASSYEQYF

D: -
J: TRBJ2-7
V: TRBV11-3
size: -
DNA: TGTGCCAGCAGCTTAGTCGGGGACATCCACGAGCAGTACTTC
CDR3: CASSLVGDIHEQYF

D: TRBD1
J: TRBJ1-5
V: TRBV2
size: many
DNA: TGTGCCAGCAGAACAATGACAGGGGGCAATCAGCCCCAGCATTTT
CDR3: CASRTMTGGNQPQHF

D: TRBD2
J: TRBJ2-7
V: TRBV6-5
size: -
DNA: TGTGCCAGCAGTTACTTTGGCCTAGCGGGAGTAGAAGAGCAGTACTTC
CDR3: CASSYFGLAGVEEQYF

D: -
J: TRBJ2-5
V: TRBV2
size: -
DNA: TGTGCCAGCAGTGTACAAGGAGGGAGAGAGACCCAGTACTTC
CDR3: CASSVQGGRETQYF

D: TRBD1
J: TRBJ1-6
V: TRBV5-4
size: -
DNA: TGTGCCAGCAGCTTGGGTCGGACAGGGAATTCACCCCTCCACTTT
CDR3: CASSLGRTGNSPLHF

D: TRBD1
J: TRBJ2-7
V: TRBV6-6
size: -
DNA: TGTGCCAGCAGTCCGGGACAGACCTACGAGCAGTACTTC
CDR3: CASSPGQTYEQYF

D: -
J: TRBJ2-7
V: TRBV5-1
size: -
DNA: TGCGCCAGCAGCCGGAGTGGGGCGGGGAACTACGAGCAGTACTTC
CDR3: CASSRSGAGNYEQYF

D: -
J: TRBJ2-5
V: TRBV5-1
size: -
DNA: TGCGCCAGCAGCTTGGGGAGCTTTGTCGAGACCCAGTACTTC
CDR3: CASSLGSFVETQYF

D: TRBD1
J: TRBJ1-5
V: TRBV9
size: -
DNA: TGTGCCAGCAGCGCTTACGACAGGGTGGGTCAGCCCCAGCATTTT
CDR3: CASSAYDRVGQPQHF